These 13 T cell receptor beta chains came from one sample sequenced in a study of post-analysis software for immune sequencing data. Tagging with unique molecular identifiers was a feature of the TCR beta cDNA libraries. A single record per CDR3 protein comes from TCRdb applying MiXCR to the PCR reads. The repertoire includes roughly 800,000 distinct CDR3 sequences, roughly half of them detected once, and approximately 4.5% sits in the top ten. Overall study results and limits: The five TRBV segments detected at higher frequency in patients than in controls included TRBV5-6, TRBV5-1 and TRBV20-1.

Their recognized antigens are unknown. What was sequenced was blood. Source of these receptors: a girl aged 10 to 17 with multiple sclerosis.

J is TRBJ1-1 and V is TRBV29-1, with D hard to call. The length of the CDR3 is 13 residues. V was trimmed by 6 bases and J by 7 bases, leaving 18 bases between them. The germline gives CDR1 SQVTM, CDR2 ANQGSEA. CDR3 region: CSVHKPLKIEAFF. In DNA form, the CDR3 reads TGCAGCGTCCATAAACCCTTGAAGATTGAAGCTTTCTTT.

The V call is TRBV11-1, the J call TRBJ2-3; D is possibly TRBD1 (5 bases). V was cut by 6 bases and J by 6 bases, with 13 bases left in between. The CDR3 extends over 13 amino acids. The V gene's germline CDR1 is SGHAT and CDR2 FQDESV (reference sequence). The CDR3 sequence is CASRHHRLDTQYF. CDR3 nucleotide sequence: TGTGCCAGCAGACATCACAGGTTGGATACGCAGTATTTT.

The chain uses TRBV13 and TRBJ2-1, with 13 bases that match TRBD2. The CDR3 runs to 15 residues. V gave up 3 bases and J gave up 9 bases; unmatched junction bases: 5. The germline V gene encodes CDR1 PRHDT and CDR2 FYEKMQ (reference sequence). The CDR3 coding sequence is TGTGCCAGCAGCTTGGGGGGACTAGCGGGAACTGAGCAGTTCTTC. Protein product: CASSLGGLAGTEQFF.

The rearrangement links TRBV7-9 to TRBJ1-2, with D possibly being TRBD1 (5 bases). Germline CDR1 reads SEHNR; CDR2 reads FQNEAQ (reference sequence). Trimming stripped 5 bases from V and 6 bases from J, with 13 bases between. CDR3 size: 13 residues. The CDR3 DNA sequence: TGTGCCAGCAGCCCCGGGGCTGGCCATGGCTACACCTTC. Translated, it gives CASSPGAGHGYTF.

The chain employs TRBV4-1 and TRBJ2-3; perhaps TRBD2 as D (6 bases). The CDR3 is made up of 13 amino acids. The germline V gene encodes CDR1 MGHRA and CDR2 YSYEKL. Trimming pared 3 bases from V and 13 bases from J, leaving 17 bases between. CDR3 loop: CASSQGRDSREYF. The CDR3, as DNA: TGCGCCAGCAGCCAGGGGCGGGACTCCCGGGAGTATTTT.

This clonotype has more than one count but fewer than ten. The gene calls are TRBV20-1 and TRBJ2-7; D is possibly TRBD2 (5 bases). CDR3 length: 12 residues. Germline V gives CDR1 DFQATT, CDR2 SNEGSKA (reference sequence). V gave up 3 bases and J gave up 6 bases, with 12 bases separating them. CDR3 region: CSARKASREQYF. The CDR3 DNA reads TGCAGTGCTAGGAAGGCTAGCCGCGAGCAGTACTTC.

This chain joins TRBV9 and TRBJ2-7, with 10 positions matching TRBD2. Germline V gene sequence: CDR1 SGDLS, CDR2 YYNGEE. This CDR3 comprises 17 residues. V shed 3 bases and J 0 bases; nucleotides not matched to a gene: 9. CDR3 protein: CASSAGTSAGSSYEQYF. The DNA for the CDR3 is TGTGCCAGCAGCGCCGGGACTAGCGCCGGGAGCTCCTACGAGCAGTACTTC. Combining the CDR3 with reference TRBV9 and TRBJ2-7 gives the whole variable domain DSGVTQTPKHLITATGQRVTLRCSPRSGDLSVYWYQQSLDQGLQFLIQYYNGEERAKGNILERFSAQQFPDLHSELNLSSLELGDSALYFCASSAGTSAGSSYEQYFGPGTRLTVT.

This clonotype showed up just a few times. V is TRBV29-1 and J is TRBJ2-3, with D possibly matching TRBD2 (5 bases). The CDR3 length is 15 residues. V was cut by 4 bases and J by 3 bases, with 17 bases left in between. Germline-derived CDR1 and CDR2 are SQVTM and ANQGSEA. The CDR3 here is CSVGPPRAGTDTQYF. As DNA, the CDR3 is TGCAGCGTTGGACCCCCGAGGGCCGGGACAGATACGCAGTATTTT.

This clonotype has a single count. The CDR3 DNA reads TGTGCCAGCACCCCCTGGTTAGGGAGGCCTAATGAGCAGTTCTTC. The encoded protein is CASTPWLGRPNEQFF. The V and J genes are TRBV7-9 and TRBJ2-1, with D perhaps TRBD2 (6 bases). V lost 7 bases to trimming and J lost 7 bases, with 20 bases between them. The CDR3 is made up of 15 amino acids. CDR1 and CDR2 (germline): SEHNR, FQNEAQ (reference sequence).

The chain couples TRBV7-9 to TRBJ2-3; TRBD2 aligns across 11 bases. The CDR3 consists of 15 residues. From germline, CDR1 is SEHNR and CDR2 FQNEAQ (reference sequence). With 7 bases clipped from V and 5 bases from J, the junction kept 8 bases outside the gene matches. CDR3 nucleotides: TGTGCCAGCAACCTGGGACTAGCGGTGGGAGATACGCAGTATTTT. As protein: CASNLGLAVGDTQYF.

V usage is TRBV12-3 or TRBV12-4 and J usage is TRBJ1-6, with TRBD1 matching 7 bases. The junction had 9 bases not matched to a gene; V was cut back by 4 bases and J by 9 bases. This CDR3 spans 15 amino acids. The CDR3, as DNA: TGTGCCAGCAGTTCAAGACAGGGTCTACGTTCACCCCTCCACTTT. Amino acids: CASSSRQGLRSPLHF.

The chain couples TRBV3-1 to TRBJ2-5; D might be TRBD2 (6 bases). Germline V gives CDR1 LGHDT, CDR2 YNNKEL (reference sequence). V was clipped by 0 bases and J by 11 bases, with 22 bases between them. The CDR3 has 16 amino acids. Here the CDR3 reads CASSQDPSGLTGEQYF. CDR3 coding DNA: TGTGCCAGCAGCCAAGATCCGAGCGGGCTAACGGGAGAGCAGTACTTC.

This chain uses TRBV5-1 with TRBJ2-1, with 14 positions matching TRBD2. Germline V gives CDR1 SGHRS, CDR2 YFSETQ. This CDR3 has 15 residues. V lost 4 bases and J lost 9; bases outside the gene matches: 6. CDR3 nucleotide sequence: TGCGCCAGCAGCCCGGGACTAGCGGGGGACGGTGAGCAGTTCTTC. Translating it yields CASSPGLAGDGEQFF.